A single T cell receptor beta chain is shown here with its context. This clone's antigen is unknown. No qualities accompany the bases; no much larger clone lies one base away. The CDR3 contains 14 residues, cysteine and phenylalanine counted. The retained sequence is limited to the CDR3, 42 bases, with the frame set at the first base. Relative to germline, V is 4 bases shorter and J is 2 bases shorter, with 11 bases between their ends. The CDR1 and CDR2 encoded by the germline V gene are MDHEN and SYDVKM. Receptors were amplified or captured by PCR. Sequencing was performed on an Illumina HiSeq 2000. TCRdb trimmed the raw reads at Q25, called clones with MiXCR and kept productive beta chains. Rows with a matching CDR3 protein are joined into one entry that keeps the most common DNA and genes. The sample profile shows about 84,000 distinct CDR3 sequences; 50% to 65% of them were found once. Jointly, the top ten make up roughly 13% of the sample.

These data originate in a study of CDR3 diversity in severe acne (dated by TCRdb to between 2018 and 2021). The receptor chain draws on TRBV28 and TRBJ2-5; perhaps TRBD1 is the D gene, with 6 bases matching. The TCR was taken from a male donor in good health, without acne. The sequenced material came from blood. The bases read TGTGCCAGCAGTTCCTACAGGGAGCAAGAGACCCAGTACTTC. Its protein reads: CASSSYREQETQYF.